Reported below is one T cell receptor (beta chain). CDR1 is SGHNT, CDR2 YYREEE, per germline (reference sequence). V lost 0 bases and J lost 5, with 14 bases in between. The CDR3 has 16 residues. This specimen belongs to a study of blood T cell repertoires in COVID-19. Study information: The study drew acute and convalescent COVID-19 samples from the United States, Italy and Spain. PBMCs, B-cell-depleted T cells, or T cells were the source of the cDNA or gDNA that made up the material.

In the source study's methods: Estimated nucleated cell counts came from reference gene primer amplification. Data came from immunoSEQ multiplex PCR; TCRdb stores just in-frame clones and leaves some out. The V and J calls and clone size come from that table; D and trimming were worked out from the DNA. The sample includes 470,000 or so clones, approximately 83% seen only once; the top ten take more than 3%. Material for sequencing was peripheral blood. The gene calls are TRBV5-4 and TRBJ1-4; D might be TRBD1 (6 bases). This receptor was identified in a human donor in a cohort sampled during active COVID-19. The CDR3 spells CASSLGGGSRNEKLFF. The CDR3 DNA sequence: TGTGCCAGCAGCTTGGGTGGGGGCTCCCGGAATGAAAAACTGTTTTTT.